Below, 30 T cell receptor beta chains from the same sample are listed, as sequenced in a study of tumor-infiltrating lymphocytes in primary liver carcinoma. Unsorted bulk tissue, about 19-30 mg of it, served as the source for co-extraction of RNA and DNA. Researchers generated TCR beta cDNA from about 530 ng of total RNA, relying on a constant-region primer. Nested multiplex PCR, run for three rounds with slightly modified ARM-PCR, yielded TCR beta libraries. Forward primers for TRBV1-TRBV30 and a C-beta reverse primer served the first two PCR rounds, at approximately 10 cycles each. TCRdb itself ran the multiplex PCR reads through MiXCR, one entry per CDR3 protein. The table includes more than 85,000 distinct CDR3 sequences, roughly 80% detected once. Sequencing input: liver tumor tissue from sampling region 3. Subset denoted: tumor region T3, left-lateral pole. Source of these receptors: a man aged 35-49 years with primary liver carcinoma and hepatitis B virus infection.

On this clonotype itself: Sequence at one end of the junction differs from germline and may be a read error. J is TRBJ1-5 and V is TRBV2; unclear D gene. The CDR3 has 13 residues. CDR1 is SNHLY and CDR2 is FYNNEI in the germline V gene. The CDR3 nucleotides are TGTGCCAGCAATGAAGCGCGGCAACAGCCCCAGCATTTT. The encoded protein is CASNEARQQPQHF.

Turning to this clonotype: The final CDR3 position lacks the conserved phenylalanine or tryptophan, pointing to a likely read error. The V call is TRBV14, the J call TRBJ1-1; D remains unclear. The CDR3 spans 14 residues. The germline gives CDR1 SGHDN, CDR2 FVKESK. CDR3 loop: CASRQADLNTEAFY. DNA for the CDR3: TGTGCCAGCAGACAAGCAGATTTGAACACTGAAGCTTTCTAT.

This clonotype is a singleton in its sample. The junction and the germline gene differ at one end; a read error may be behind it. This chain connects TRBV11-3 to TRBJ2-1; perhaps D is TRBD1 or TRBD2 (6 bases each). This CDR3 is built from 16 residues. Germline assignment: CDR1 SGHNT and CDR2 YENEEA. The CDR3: CSSSLGGSPRYNERFF. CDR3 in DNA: TGTAGCAGCAGCTTAGGGGGGTCCCCTAGGTACAATGAGCGGTTCTTC.

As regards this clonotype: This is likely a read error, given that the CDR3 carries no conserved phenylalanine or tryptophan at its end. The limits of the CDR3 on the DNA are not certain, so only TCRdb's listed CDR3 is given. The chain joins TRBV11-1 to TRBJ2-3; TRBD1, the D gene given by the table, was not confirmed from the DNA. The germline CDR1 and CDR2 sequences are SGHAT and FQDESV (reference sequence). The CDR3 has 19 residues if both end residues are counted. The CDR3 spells CASSSGGSSVGVRTDTQYL.

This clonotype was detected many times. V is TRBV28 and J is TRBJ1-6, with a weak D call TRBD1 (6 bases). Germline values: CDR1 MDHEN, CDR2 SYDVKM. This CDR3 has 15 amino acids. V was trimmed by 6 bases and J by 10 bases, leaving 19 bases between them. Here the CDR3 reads CASRIAGTRISPLHF. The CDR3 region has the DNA TGTGCCAGCAGGATCGCCGGGACACGGATATCACCCCTCCACTTT. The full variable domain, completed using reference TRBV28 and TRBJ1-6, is DVKVTQSSRYLVKRTGEKVFLECVQDMDHENMFWYRQDPGLGLRLIYFSYDVKMKEKGDIPEGYSVSREKKERFSLILESASTNQTSMYLCASRIAGTRISPLHFGNGTRLTVT.

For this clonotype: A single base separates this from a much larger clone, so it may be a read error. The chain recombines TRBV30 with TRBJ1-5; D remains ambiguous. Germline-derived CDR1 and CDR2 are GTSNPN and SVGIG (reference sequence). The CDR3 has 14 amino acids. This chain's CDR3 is CACNSASVNQPHHF. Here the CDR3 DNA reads TGTGCCTGCAATTCAGCCAGTGTTAATCAGCCCCATCATTTT.

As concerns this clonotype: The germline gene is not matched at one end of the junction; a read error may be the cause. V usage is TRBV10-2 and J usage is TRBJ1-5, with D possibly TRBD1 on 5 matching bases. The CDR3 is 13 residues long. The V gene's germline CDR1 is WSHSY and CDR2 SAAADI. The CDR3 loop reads CASSVGGTQSQDF. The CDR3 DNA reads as TGCGCCAGCAGTGTGGGGGGAACGCAGTCCCAGGATTTT.

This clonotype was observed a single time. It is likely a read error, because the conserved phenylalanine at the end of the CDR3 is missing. CDR3 nucleotide sequence: TGTGCCAGCAACAATACTTGGTGGGAGGGCTCCTACGAGCAGTACTTA. Its translation: CASNNTWWEGSYEQYL. The chain couples TRBV5-6 to TRBJ2-7; 7 positions agree with TRBD2. The CDR3 is 16 residues long. The germline gives CDR1 SGHDT, CDR2 YYEEEE. The V gene end was trimmed by 6 bases and the J gene end by 0 bases; junction bases not matched to a gene: 12.

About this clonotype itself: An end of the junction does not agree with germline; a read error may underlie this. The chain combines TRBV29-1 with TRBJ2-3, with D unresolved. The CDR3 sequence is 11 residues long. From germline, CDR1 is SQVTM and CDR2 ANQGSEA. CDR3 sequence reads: CSVLLADTLYF. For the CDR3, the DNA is TGCAGCGTTCTCCTGGCAGATACGCTGTATTTT.

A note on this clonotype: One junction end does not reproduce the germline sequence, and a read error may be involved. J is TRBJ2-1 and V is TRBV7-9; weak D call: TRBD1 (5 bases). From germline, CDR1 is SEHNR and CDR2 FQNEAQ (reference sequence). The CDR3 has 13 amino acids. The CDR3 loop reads CACSLEAGLEQFF. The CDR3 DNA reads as TGTGCCTGCAGCTTAGAGGCAGGGTTGGAACAGTTCTTC.

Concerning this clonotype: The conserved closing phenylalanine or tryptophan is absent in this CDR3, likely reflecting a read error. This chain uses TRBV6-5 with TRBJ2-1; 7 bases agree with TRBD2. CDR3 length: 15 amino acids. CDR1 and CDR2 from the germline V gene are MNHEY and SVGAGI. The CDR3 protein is CTSTPSAGGYNEQFL. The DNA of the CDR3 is TGTACCAGCACTCCCTCGGCCGGGGGGTACAATGAGCAGTTCTTA.

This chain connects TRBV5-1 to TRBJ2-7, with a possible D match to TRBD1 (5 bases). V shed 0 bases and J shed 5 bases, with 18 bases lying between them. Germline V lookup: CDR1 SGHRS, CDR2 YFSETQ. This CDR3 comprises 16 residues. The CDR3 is CASSLGAQVARNEQYF. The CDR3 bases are TGCGCCAGCAGCTTGGGGGCACAGGTGGCGCGGAACGAGCAGTACTTC.

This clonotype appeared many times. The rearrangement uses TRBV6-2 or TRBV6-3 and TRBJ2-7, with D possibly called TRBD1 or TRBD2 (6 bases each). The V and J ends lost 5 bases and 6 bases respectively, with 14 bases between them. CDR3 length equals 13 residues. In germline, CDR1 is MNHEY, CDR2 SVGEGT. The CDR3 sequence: CASSPVQGGEQYF. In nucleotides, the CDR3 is TGTGCCAGCAGTCCAGTACAGGGAGGCGAGCAGTACTTC.

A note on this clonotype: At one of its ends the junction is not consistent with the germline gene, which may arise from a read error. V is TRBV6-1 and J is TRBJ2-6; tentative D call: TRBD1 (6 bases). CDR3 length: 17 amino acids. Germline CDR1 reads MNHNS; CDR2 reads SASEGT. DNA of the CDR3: TGTGTCAGCAGTGTCCGGGACACATTCTCTGGGGCCAACGTCCTGACTTTC. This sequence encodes CVSSVRDTFSGANVLTF.

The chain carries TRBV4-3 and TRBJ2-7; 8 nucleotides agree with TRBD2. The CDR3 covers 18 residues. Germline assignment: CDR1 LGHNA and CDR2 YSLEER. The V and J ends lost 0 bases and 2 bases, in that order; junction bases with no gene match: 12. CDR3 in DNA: TGCGCCAGCAGCCAAGATTGTCATTGCAGCGGGGGAGCCTACGAGCAGTACTTC. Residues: CASSQDCHCSGGAYEQYF.

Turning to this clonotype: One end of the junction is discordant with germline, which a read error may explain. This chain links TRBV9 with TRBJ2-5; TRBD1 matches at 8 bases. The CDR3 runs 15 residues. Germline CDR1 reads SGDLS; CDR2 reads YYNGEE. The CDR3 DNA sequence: TGTGCCAGCATCGTAGGGGCAGGGGGCGGAGAGACCCAGTACTTC. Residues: CASIVGAGGGETQYF.

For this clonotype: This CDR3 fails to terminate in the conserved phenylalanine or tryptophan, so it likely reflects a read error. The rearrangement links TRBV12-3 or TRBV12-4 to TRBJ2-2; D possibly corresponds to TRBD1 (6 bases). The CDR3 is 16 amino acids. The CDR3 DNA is TGTGTCAGCAGTTCGGGGCAGGGGAGAGCGGTCGGGGAGCTGTTTATT. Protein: CVSSSGQGRAVGELFI.

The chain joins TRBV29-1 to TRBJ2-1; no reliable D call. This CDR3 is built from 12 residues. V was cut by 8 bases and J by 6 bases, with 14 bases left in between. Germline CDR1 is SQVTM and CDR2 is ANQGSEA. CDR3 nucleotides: TGCAGCCCCAATTTAGGACCCAATGAGCAGTTCTTC. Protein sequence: CSPNLGPNEQFF.

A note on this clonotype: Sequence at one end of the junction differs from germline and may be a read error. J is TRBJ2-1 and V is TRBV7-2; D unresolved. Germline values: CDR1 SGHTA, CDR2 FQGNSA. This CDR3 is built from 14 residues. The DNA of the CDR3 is TGTGCCAGCAGCCCGCCCGTGGTCTACAATGGGCAGTTCTTC. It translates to CASSPPVVYNGQFF.

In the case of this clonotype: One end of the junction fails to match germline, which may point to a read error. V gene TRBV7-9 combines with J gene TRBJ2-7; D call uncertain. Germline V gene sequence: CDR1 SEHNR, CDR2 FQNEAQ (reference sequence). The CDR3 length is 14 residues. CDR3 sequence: CANSPATLSYEQYF. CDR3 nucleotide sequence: TGTGCCAACAGCCCAGCCACTCTCTCCTACGAGCAGTACTTC.

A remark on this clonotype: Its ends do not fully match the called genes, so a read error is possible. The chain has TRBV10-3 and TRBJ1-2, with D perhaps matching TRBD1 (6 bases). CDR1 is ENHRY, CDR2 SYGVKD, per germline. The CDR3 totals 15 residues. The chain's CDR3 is CAISDWTANNYGYTF. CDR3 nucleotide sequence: TGTGCCATTAGTGACTGGACAGCCAATAACTATGGCTACACCTTC.

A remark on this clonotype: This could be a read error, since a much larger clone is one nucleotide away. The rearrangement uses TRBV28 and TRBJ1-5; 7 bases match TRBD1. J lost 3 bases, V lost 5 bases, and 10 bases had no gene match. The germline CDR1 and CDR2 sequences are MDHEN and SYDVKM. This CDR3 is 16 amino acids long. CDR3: CASSPLRQGHNQPQHF. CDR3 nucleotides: TGTGCCAGCAGTCCCCTAAGACAGGGCCACAATCAGCCCCAGCATTTT. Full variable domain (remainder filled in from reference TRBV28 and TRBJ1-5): DVKVTQSSRYLVKRTGEKVFLECVQDMDHENMFWYRQDPGLGLRLIYFSYDVKMKEKGDIPEGYSVSREKKERFSLILESASTNQTSMYLCASSPLRQGHNQPQHFGDGTRLSIL.

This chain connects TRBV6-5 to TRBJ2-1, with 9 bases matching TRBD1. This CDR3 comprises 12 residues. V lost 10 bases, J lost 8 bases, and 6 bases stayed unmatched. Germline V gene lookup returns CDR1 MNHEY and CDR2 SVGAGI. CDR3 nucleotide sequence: TGTGCCAACAGACAGGGGGGGGATGAGCAGTTCTTC. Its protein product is CANRQGGDEQFF.

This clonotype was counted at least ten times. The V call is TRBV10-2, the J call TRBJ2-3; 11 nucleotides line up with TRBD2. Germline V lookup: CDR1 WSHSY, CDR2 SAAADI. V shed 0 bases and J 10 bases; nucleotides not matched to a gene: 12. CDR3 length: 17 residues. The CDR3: CASSESTSGIGKNSQYF. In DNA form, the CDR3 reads TGCGCCAGCAGTGAGTCGACTAGCGGGATTGGGAAGAATTCGCAGTATTTT.

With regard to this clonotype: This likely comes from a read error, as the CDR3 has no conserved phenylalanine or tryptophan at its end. CDR3 residues: CASSDRGMYEQYL. The CDR3 DNA sequence: TGTGCCAGCAGTGATCGGGGGATGTACGAGCAGTACCTC. This chain links TRBV2 with TRBJ2-7; TRBD2 is a possible D gene (6 bases). CDR1 is SNHLY and CDR2 is FYNNEI in the germline V gene. With 3 bases removed from V and 4 bases from J, the gap between germline ends came to 10 bases. There are 13 residues in the CDR3.

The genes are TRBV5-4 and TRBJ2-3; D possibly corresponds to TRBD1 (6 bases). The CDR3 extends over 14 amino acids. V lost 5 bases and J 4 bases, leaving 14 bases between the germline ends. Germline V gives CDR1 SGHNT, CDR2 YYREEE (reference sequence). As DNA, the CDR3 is TGTGCCAGCAGTCTGGTCAGGGGTGCAGATACGCAGTATTTT. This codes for CASSLVRGADTQYF.

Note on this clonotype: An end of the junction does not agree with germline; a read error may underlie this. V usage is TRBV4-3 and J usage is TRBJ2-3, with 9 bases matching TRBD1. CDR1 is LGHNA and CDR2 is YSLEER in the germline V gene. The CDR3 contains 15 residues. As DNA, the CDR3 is TGCGTCAGCAGCAGTCGACAGGGGGGGACAGATACGCAGTATTTT. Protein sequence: CVSSSRQGGTDTQYF.

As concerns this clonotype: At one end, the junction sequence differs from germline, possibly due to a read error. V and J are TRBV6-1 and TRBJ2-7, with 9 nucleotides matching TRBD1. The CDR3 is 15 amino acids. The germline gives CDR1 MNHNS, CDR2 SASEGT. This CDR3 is CACSGGQGYSYEQYF. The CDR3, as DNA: TGTGCCTGCAGTGGGGGACAGGGTTACTCCTACGAGCAGTACTTC.

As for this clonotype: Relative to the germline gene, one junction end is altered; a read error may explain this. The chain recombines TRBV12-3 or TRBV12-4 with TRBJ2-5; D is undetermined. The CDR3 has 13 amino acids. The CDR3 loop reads CVSSLVLVETQYF. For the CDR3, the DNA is TGTGTCAGCAGTTTGGTGCTGGTGGAGACCCAGTACTTC.

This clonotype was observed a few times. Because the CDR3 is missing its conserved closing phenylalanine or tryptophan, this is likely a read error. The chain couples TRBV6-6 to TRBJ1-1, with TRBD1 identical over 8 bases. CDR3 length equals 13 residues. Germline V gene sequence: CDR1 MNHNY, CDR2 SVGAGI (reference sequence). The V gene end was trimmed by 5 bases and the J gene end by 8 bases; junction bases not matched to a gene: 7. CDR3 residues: CASSTGGTTEAFV. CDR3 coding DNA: TGTGCCAGCAGTACAGGGGGGACTACAGAAGCTTTCGTT.